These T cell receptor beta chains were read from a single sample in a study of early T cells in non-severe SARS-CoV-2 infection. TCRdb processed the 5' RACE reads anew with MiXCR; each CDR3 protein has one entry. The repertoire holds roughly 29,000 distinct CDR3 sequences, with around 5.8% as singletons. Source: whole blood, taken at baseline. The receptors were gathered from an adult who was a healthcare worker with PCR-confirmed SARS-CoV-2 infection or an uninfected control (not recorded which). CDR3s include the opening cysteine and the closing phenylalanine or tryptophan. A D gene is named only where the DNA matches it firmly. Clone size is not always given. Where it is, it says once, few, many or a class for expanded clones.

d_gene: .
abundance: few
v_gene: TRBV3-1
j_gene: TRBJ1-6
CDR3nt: TGTGCCAGCAGCCCCCTCGAGGGGGGCCAGCTCCACTTT
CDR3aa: CASSPLEGGQLHF

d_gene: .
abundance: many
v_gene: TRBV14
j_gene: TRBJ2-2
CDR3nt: TGTGCCAGCAGCCATCCTAACACCGGGGAGCTGTTTTTT
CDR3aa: CASSHPNTGELFF

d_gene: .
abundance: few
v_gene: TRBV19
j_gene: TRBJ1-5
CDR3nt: TGTGCCAGTAGTATAATCGGGGATAGCAATCAGCCCCAGCATTTT
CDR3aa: CASSIIGDSNQPQHF

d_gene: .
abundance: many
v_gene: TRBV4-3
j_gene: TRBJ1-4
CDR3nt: TGCGCCAGCAGCCAAGAGCAATGGGGGGGACTGTTTTTT
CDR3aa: CASSQEQWGGLFF

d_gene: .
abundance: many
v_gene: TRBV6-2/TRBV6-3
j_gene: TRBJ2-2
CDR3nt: TGTGCCAGCAGTCGCCGGGACCCCCTCAACACCGGGGAGCTGTTTTTT
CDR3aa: CASSRRDPLNTGELFF

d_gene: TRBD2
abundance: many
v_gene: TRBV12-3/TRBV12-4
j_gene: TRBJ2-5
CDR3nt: TGTGCCAGCAGCACCCGGTTAGCGGGAGTCCTCGAGACCCAGTACTTC
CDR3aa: CASSTRLAGVLETQYF

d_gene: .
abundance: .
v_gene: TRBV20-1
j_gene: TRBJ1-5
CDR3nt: TGCAGTGCTAGAGAAGGGCAGGGTCAGCCCCAGCATTTT
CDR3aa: CSAREGQGQPQHF

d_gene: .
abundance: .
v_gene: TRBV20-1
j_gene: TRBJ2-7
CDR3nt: TGCAGTGCTAGAGACCCTAGCGTCTACGAGCAGTACTTC
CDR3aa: CSARDPSVYEQYF

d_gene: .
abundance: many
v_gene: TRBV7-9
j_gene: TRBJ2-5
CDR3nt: TGTGCCAGCAGCTTAAATTCGGGAAAGGACGAGACCCAGTACTTC
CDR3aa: CASSLNSGKDETQYF

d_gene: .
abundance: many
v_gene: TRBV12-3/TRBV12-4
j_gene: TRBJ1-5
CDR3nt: TGTGCCAGCAGTAAGGGACCGAGAATTAATCAGCCCCAGCATTTT
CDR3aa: CASSKGPRINQPQHF

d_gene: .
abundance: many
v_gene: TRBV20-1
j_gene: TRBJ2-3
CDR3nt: TGCAGTGCTAGAGTGGTGGGGTGGGGGCCGGTCGCAGATACGCAGTATTTT
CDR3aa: CSARVVGWGPVADTQYF

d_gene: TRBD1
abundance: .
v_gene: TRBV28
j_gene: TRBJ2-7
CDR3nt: TGTGCCAGCAGTTTGCGAGGGGACAGACACGAGCAGTACTTC
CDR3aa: CASSLRGDRHEQYF

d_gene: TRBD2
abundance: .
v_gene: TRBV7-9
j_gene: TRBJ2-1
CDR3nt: TGTGCCAGCAGCTTAGTCCCTTCCCGCGGGGGGGGCCATGAGCAGTTCTTC
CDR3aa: CASSLVPSRGGGHEQFF

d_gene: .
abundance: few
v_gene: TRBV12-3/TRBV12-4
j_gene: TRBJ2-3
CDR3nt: TGTGCCAGCAGTTTAATCACAGATACGCAGTATTTT
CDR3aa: CASSLITDTQYF

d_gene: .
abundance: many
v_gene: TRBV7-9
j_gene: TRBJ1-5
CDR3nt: TGTGCCAGCAGCTCGAGGGGGGGCCGCCAGCCCCAGCATTTT
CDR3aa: CASSSRGGRQPQHF

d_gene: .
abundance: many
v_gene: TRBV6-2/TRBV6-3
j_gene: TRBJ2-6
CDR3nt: TGTGCCAGCAGTTCACAGGAGCACGTCCTGACTTTC
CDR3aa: CASSSQEHVLTF

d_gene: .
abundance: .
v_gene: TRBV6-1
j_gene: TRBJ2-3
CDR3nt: TGTGCCAGCACCGGCAGGCTACAGGCAGATACGCAGTATTTT
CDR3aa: CASTGRLQADTQYF

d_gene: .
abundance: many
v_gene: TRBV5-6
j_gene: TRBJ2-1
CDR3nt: TGTGCCAGCAGCCTTACGGGTGAGCAGTTCTTC
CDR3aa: CASSLTGEQFF

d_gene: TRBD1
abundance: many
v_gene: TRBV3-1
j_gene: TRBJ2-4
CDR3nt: TGTGCCAGCAGCCAAGGACAGGGGGCCTTTTCCCCCAAAAACATTCAGTACTTC
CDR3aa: CASSQGQGAFSPKNIQYF

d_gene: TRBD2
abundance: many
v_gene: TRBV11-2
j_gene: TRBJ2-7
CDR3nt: TGTGCCAGCAGCTTCGGGACTAGCGGATACGAGCAGTACTTC
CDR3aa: CASSFGTSGYEQYF

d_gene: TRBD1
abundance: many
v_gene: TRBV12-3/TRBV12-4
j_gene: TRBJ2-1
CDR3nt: TGTGCCAGCAGTGGGACAGGGAACTACAATGAGCAGTTCTTC
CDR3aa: CASSGTGNYNEQFF

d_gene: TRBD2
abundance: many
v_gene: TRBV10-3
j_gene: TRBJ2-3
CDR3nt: TGTGCCATCAGTGACCCTCTAGCGGGGGGCACAGATACGCAGTATTTT
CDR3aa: CAISDPLAGGTDTQYF

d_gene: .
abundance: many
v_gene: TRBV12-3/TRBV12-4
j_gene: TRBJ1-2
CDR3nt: TGTGCCAGCAGTTTAGAACACTATGGCTACACCTTC
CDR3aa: CASSLEHYGYTF

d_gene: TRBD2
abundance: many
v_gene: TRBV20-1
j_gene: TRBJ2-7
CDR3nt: TGCAGTGCTATCCCAGTCGACACCTCCGGGACTAGCGGACCCGGAGAGCAGTACTTC
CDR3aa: CSAIPVDTSGTSGPGEQYF

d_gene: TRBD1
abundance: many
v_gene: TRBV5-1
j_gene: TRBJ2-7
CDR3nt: TGCGCCAGCAGCACGGGACAGACCACCTCCTACGAGCAGTACTTC
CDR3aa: CASSTGQTTSYEQYF

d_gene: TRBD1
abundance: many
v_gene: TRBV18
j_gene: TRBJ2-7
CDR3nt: TGTGCCAGCTCACCGTCAGGGGGTGCCGAGCAGTACTTC
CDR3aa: CASSPSGGAEQYF

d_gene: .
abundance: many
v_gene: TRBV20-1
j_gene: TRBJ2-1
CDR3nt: TGCAGTGCTAGAGATTTTGAGGGTTTTGAGAATGAGCAGTTCTTC
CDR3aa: CSARDFEGFENEQFF

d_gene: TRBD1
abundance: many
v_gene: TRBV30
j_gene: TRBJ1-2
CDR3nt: TGTGCCTGGAGTAGGCCGACAGGGTCTAACTATGGCTACACCTTC
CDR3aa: CAWSRPTGSNYGYTF

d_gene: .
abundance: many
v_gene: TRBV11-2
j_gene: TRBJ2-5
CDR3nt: TGTGCCAGCAGCTTACGACTAGAAGAGACCCAGTACTTC
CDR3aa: CASSLRLEETQYF

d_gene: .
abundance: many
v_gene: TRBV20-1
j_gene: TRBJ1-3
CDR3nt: TGCAGTGCCCAGGAGGTATCTGGAAACACCATATATTTT
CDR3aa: CSAQEVSGNTIYF

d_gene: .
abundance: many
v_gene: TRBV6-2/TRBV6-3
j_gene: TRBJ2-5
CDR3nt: TGTGCCAGCACCTCAAGTAGAGGGAGAGAGGAGACCCAGTACTTC
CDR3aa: CASTSSRGREETQYF

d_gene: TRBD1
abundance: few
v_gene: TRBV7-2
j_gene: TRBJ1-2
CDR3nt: TGTGCCAGCAGCTCCGCCGGCGACAGGGGGCATGGCTACACCTTC
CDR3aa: CASSSAGDRGHGYTF

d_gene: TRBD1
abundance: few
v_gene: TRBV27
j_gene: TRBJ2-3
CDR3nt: TGTGCCACCCCGGACAGGGCGGGAACAGATACGCAGTATTTT
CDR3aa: CATPDRAGTDTQYF

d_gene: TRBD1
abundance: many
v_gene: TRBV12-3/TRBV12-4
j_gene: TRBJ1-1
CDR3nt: TGTGCCAGCATTCCGACAGGGGGGCTTGAAGCTTTCTTT
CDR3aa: CASIPTGGLEAFF

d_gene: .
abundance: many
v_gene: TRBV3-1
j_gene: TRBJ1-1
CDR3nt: TGTGCCAGCAGCCAAACAGGGTTGGAAGCTTTCTTT
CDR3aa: CASSQTGLEAFF

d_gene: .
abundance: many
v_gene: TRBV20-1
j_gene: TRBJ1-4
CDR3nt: TGCAGTGCTAGGAAGAGGTTAGCTAATGAAAAACTGTTTTTT
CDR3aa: CSARKRLANEKLFF

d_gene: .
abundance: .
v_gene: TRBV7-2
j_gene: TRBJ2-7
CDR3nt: TGTGCCAGCAGCTCCACCGCCGGGCAGGGTGAAAAGCAGTACTTC
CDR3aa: CASSSTAGQGEKQYF

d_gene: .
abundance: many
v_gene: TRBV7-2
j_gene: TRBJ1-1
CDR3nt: TGTGCCAGCAGCCCCCCAAACGGGGGGGGTGAAGCTTTCTTT
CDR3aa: CASSPPNGGGEAFF

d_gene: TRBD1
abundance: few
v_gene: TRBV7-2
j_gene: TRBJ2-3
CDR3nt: TGTGCCAGCAGCTTAAGGGACAGGGGCGGCTCTGGCACAGATACGCAGTATTTT
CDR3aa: CASSLRDRGGSGTDTQYF

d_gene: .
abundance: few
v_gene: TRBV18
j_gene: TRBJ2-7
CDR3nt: TGTGCCAGCTCCCCTACACTCTACGAGCAGTACTTC
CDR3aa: CASSPTLYEQYF

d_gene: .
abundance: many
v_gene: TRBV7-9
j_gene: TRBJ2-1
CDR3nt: TGTGCCAGCAGCTTCGGATCCAATGAGCAGTTCTTC
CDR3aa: CASSFGSNEQFF

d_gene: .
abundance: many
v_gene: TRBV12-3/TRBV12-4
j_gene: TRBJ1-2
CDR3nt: .
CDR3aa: CATWGQGTTGCTF

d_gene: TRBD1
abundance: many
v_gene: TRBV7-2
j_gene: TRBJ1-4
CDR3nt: TGTGCCAGCAGCGAACGCAGGGGGTATAATGAAAAACTGTTTTTT
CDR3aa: CASSERRGYNEKLFF

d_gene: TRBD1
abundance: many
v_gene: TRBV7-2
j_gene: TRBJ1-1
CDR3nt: TGTGCCAGCAGCCCGAGGACAGGGTACACTGAAGCTTTCTTT
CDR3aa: CASSPRTGYTEAFF

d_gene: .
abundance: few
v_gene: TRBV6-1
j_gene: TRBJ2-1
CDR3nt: TGTGCCAGCACCCCCCGGGGGTACAATGAGCAGTTCTTC
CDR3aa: CASTPRGYNEQFF

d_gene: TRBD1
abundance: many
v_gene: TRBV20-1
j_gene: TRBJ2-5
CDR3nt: TGCAGTGCTACCCAGAGACAGGGACGAGGACAAGAGACCCAGTACTTC
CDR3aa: CSATQRQGRGQETQYF

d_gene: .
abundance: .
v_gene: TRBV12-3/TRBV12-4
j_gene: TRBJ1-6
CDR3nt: TGTGCCAGCAGTTTCTGGGCCAATTCACCCCTCCACTTT
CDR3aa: CASSFWANSPLHF

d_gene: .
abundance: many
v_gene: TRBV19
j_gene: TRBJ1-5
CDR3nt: TGTGCCAGTAGTATCGGAACAGGGAGAAGGAGCAATCAGCCCCAGCATTTT
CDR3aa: CASSIGTGRRSNQPQHF

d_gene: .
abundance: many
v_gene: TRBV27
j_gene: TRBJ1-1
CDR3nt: TGTGCCAGCAGTTTAAATGCAGGGTTGGAAGCTTTCTTT
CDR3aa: CASSLNAGLEAFF

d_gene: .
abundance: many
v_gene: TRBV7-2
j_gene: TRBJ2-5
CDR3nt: TGTGCCAGCAGCTTAGCAGGGTACCAAGAGACCCAGTACTTC
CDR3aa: CASSLAGYQETQYF

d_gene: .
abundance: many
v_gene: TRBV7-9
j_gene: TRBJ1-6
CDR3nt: TGTGCCAGCAGCTCCTCCGGATCGGATTCACCCCTCCACTTT
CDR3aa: CASSSSGSDSPLHF

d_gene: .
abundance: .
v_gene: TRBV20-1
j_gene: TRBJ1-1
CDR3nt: TGCAGTGCGAGTCCGAACACTGAAGCTTTCTTT
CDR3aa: CSASPNTEAFF

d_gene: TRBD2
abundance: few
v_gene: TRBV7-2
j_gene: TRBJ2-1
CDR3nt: TGTGCCAGCAGCTTAGGGCTACTAGCGGGGTCCTCCTACAATGAGCAGTTCTTC
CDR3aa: CASSLGLLAGSSYNEQFF

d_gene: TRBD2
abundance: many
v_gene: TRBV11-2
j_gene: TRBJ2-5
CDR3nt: TGTGCCAGCATTCTAGGGACTAGCGGGGGCCGCGCTTTAGAGACCCAGTACTTC
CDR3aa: CASILGTSGGRALETQYF

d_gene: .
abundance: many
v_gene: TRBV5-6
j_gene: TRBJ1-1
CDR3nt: TGTGCCAGCAGCTTGGACCAGAACACTGAAGCTTTCTTT
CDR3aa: CASSLDQNTEAFF

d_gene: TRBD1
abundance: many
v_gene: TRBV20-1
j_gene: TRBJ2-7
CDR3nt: TGCAGTGCTTCTAGGACAGGGTTACGCGAGCAGTACTTC
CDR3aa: CSASRTGLREQYF

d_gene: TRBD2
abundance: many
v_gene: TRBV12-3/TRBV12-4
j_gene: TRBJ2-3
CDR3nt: TGTGCCAGCACTCTGACTAGCGGGAGCACAGATACGCAGTATTTT
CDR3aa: CASTLTSGSTDTQYF

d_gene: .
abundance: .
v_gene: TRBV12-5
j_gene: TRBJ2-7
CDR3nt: TGTGCTAGTGGTTTGGTACTATACGAGCAGTACTTC
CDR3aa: CASGLVLYEQYF